Presented here are 25 T cell receptor beta chains from one specimen sequenced in a study of T cells after posttransplantation cyclophosphamide. The repertoire was sequenced with immunoSEQ multiplex PCR; TCRdb's copy has only in-frame clones and lacks some. The sample consists of approximately 10,000 clones, approximately 90% of them appearing once. Sampled 1 year posttransplant, controls received myeloablative marrow transplants, methotrexate and a calcineurin inhibitor. The sample in question was PBMCs, obtained after an allogeneic stem cell transplant with a calcineurin inhibitor and methotrexate. The receptors were gathered from a male patient between 25 and 39 years old who received an allogeneic stem cell transplant from an unrelated donor, was CMV-positive, and had no GVHD. A subset of T cells may come from the graft donor.

The chain combines TRBV19 with TRBJ2-6; D call uncertain. Germline CDR1 and CDR2: LNHDA and SQIVND (reference sequence). CDR3 length: 15 residues. Trimming pared 2 bases from V and 7 bases from J, leaving 12 bases between. CDR3 sequence reads: CASSINIAGANVLTF. CDR3 nucleotide sequence: TGTGCCAGTAGTATAAACATAGCCGGAGCCAACGTCCTGACTTTC.

V is TRBV6-6 and J is TRBJ2-1; D is possibly TRBD1 (6 bases). Germline CDR1 MNHNY, CDR2 SVGAGI (reference sequence). The CDR3 runs to 14 residues. V lost 5 bases and J lost 9, with 17 bases in between. The CDR3 protein is CASSPQGPLGEQFF. Written as DNA, the CDR3 is TGTGCCAGCAGTCCCCAGGGGCCCTTGGGTGAGCAGTTCTTC.

In this sample, this clone turned up a few times. The rearrangement uses TRBV19 and TRBJ1-5; 9 bases are shared with TRBD1. CDR3 length: 15 residues. The germline CDR1 and CDR2 sequences are LNHDA and SQIVND (reference sequence). The trim removed 7 bases at V and 1 base at J, leaving 5 bases unmatched. CDR3 region: CASTVTGGSNQPQHF. The CDR3 nucleotides are TGTGCCAGTACCGTTACAGGGGGCAGCAATCAGCCCCAGCATTTT.

V gene TRBV4-2 combines with J gene TRBJ2-5, with 7 bases fitting TRBD1. From germline, CDR1 is LGHNA and CDR2 YNFKEQ. J lost 4 bases, V lost 2 bases, and 7 bases had no gene match. CDR3 size: 15 residues. The CDR3 reads CASSQRDSAPETQYF. CDR3 bases: TGTGCCAGCAGCCAACGGGACAGCGCCCCAGAGACCCAGTACTTC.

The CDR3 sequence is CASSLASSYTGELFF. The DNA for the CDR3 is TGTGCCAGCAGCTTAGCTAGCTCCTACACCGGGGAGCTGTTTTTT. The J gene is TRBJ2-2, the V gene TRBV11-2; a possible D gene is TRBD2 (5 bases). Trimming took off 1 base at V and 3 bases at J, with 9 bases between the two ends. Germline V gene lookup returns CDR1 SGHAT and CDR2 FQNNGV. The CDR3 runs 15 residues.

The chain links TRBV7-2 to TRBJ2-2, with TRBD2 as a possible D gene (6 bases). Trimming took off 5 bases at V and 1 base at J, with 14 bases between the two ends. This CDR3 has 16 residues. CDR1 is SGHTA, CDR2 FQGNSA, per germline. CDR3 DNA sequence: TGTGCCAGCAGCCGTCGGGTCGGGAGGAACACCGGGGAGCTGTTTTTT. Its protein product is CASSRRVGRNTGELFF.

This chain connects TRBV6-1 to TRBJ2-3; TRBD1 aligns across 8 bases. The junction had 1 base not matched to a gene; V was cut back by 4 bases and J by 1 base. Looked up from germline, CDR1 is MNHNS and CDR2 is SASEGT. The CDR3 runs to 14 residues. The CDR3 spells CASSGRGRTDTQYF. The CDR3 coding sequence is TGTGCCAGCAGTGGCAGGGGGCGCACAGATACGCAGTATTTT.

The chain's CDR3 is CASSLAGGTEAFF. The CDR3 coding sequence is TGTGCCAGCAGCTTAGCAGGGGGCACTGAAGCTTTCTTT. The chain combines TRBV11-3 with TRBJ1-1; 7 bases match TRBD1. The CDR3 is made up of 13 amino acids. V shed 1 base, J shed 4 bases, and the junction held 0 bases outside the gene matches. The V gene's germline CDR1 is SGHNT and CDR2 YENEEA.

The rearrangement joins TRBV9 to TRBJ2-3; possible D gene TRBD2, 5 bases. Trimming removed 0 bases from V and 2 bases from J, with 10 bases in between. Germline values: CDR1 SGDLS, CDR2 YYNGEE. The CDR3 runs to 15 residues. This CDR3 is CASSVGGPATDTQYF. DNA of the CDR3: TGTGCCAGCAGCGTAGGCGGGCCGGCCACAGATACGCAGTATTTT.

The rearrangement uses TRBV29-1 and TRBJ2-5; TRBD2 agrees at 8 bases. This CDR3 has 16 residues. The V segment lost 3 bases and the J segment 0 bases; nucleotides outside the gene matches: 9. The V gene's germline CDR1 is SQVTM and CDR2 ANQGSEA. CDR3 residues: CSVDSLAGSYQETQYF. The CDR3 nucleotides read TGCAGCGTTGACTCGCTAGCGGGCTCGTACCAAGAGACCCAGTACTTC. The entire variable domain, with the rest obtained from reference TRBV29-1 and TRBJ2-5, is as follows: SAVISQKPSRDICQRGTSLTIQCQVDSQVTMMFWYRQQPGQSLTLIATANQGSEATYESGFVIDKFPISRPNLTFSTLTVSNMSPEDSSIYLCSVDSLAGSYQETQYFGPGTRLLVL.

The count of this clone is one. The chain uses TRBV4-2 and TRBJ2-5; TRBD2 matches at 11 bases. The J call is doubtful: the DNA matches TRBJ2-7 better. The V gene's germline CDR1 is LGHNA and CDR2 YNFKEQ. The CDR3 runs 16 residues. The CDR3: CASSQIFGTSGYEQYF. DNA for the CDR3: TGTGCCAGCAGCCAGATATTTGGGACTAGCGGATACGAGCAGTACTTC.

The chain couples TRBV15 to TRBJ2-1, with 7 bases that match TRBD2. V lost 5 bases, J lost 6 bases, and 4 bases stayed unmatched. CDR3 size: 13 residues. CDR1 and CDR2 from the germline V gene are LNHNV and YYDKDF (reference sequence). CDR3 protein: CATSGDYFNEQFF. The CDR3 nucleotides read TGTGCCACCAGCGGGGACTACTTCAATGAGCAGTTCTTC. Full variable domain (missing parts from reference TRBV15 and TRBJ2-1): DAMVIQNPRYQVTQFGKPVTLSCSQTLNHNVMYWYQQKSSQAPKLLFHYYDKDFNNEADTPDNFQSRRPNTSFCFLDIRSPGLGDTAMYLCATSGDYFNEQFFGPGTRLTVL.

The chain joins TRBV11-2 to TRBJ2-2; 14 bases line up with TRBD2. V was clipped by 6 bases and J by 6 bases; unmatched bases: 6. CDR3 length: 16 amino acids. Germline lookup yields CDR1 SGHAT and CDR2 FQNNGV. The CDR3 bases are TGTGCCAGCAGAGTCCCGGGACTAGCGGGAGCCGGGGAGCTGTTTTTT. Its protein product is CASRVPGLAGAGELFF.

Concerning this clone: Relative to the germline gene, one junction end is altered; a read error may explain this. J is TRBJ2-3 and V is TRBV2, with TRBD2 matching over 11 bases. CDR1 SNHLY and CDR2 FYNNEI come from the germline V gene. There are 16 residues in the CDR3. The CDR3 DNA sequence: TGTGCCGGCAGTGGGTGGACTAGCGGGCTCACAGATACGCAGTATTTT. This encodes CAGSGWTSGLTDTQYF.

V is TRBV29-1 and J is TRBJ2-2; TRBD1 might be the D (5 bases). V was trimmed by 6 bases and J by 4 bases, leaving 9 bases between them. The length of the CDR3 is 12 residues. Germline V gene sequence: CDR1 SQVTM, CDR2 ANQGSEA. CDR3 DNA sequence: TGCAGCGTCCCAACAGGCACCGGGGAGCTGTTTTTT. Protein sequence: CSVPTGTGELFF.

The chain couples TRBV7-9 to TRBJ2-2; D unresolved. From germline, CDR1 is SEHNR and CDR2 FQNEAQ (reference sequence). This CDR3 spans 10 amino acids. Trimming took off 4 bases at V and 8 bases at J, with 2 bases between the two ends. CDR3 residues: CASSSGELFF. CDR3 nucleotide sequence: TGTGCCAGCAGCTCAGGGGAGCTGTTTTTT.

The CDR3 sequence: CASVERRTGQGYTF. CDR3 nucleotide sequence: TGTGCCAGCGTTGAGAGACGTACAGGGCAGGGCTACACCTTC. V is TRBV6-5 and J is TRBJ1-2; D perhaps matches TRBD1 (6 bases). The CDR3 sequence is 14 residues long. Germline values: CDR1 MNHEY, CDR2 SVGAGI. V was shortened by 8 bases and J by 8 bases, with 21 bases between the two germline ends.

The rearrangement uses TRBV18 and TRBJ2-3; the D is unclear. Germline CDR1 is KGHSH and CDR2 is LQKENI. V was cut by 2 bases and J by 6 bases, with 18 bases left in between. The CDR3 is 16 amino acids. The CDR3: CASSPSASSSFDTQYF. DNA for the CDR3: TGTGCCAGCTCACCATCGGCTAGTTCATCGTTCGATACGCAGTATTTT.

This sequence joins TRBV6-4 and TRBJ2-1; 8 positions agree with TRBD2. J lost 0 bases, V lost 5 bases, and 6 bases had no gene match. This CDR3 is built from 16 residues. Germline loops: CDR1 MRHNA, CDR2 SNTAGT. The CDR3 spells CASSFSGKRSYNEQFF. DNA for the CDR3: TGTGCCAGCAGTTTTAGCGGGAAACGCTCCTACAATGAGCAGTTCTTC.

J is TRBJ2-7 and V is TRBV5-4; TRBD1 matches at 9 bases. The CDR3 is 16 amino acids. CDR1 is SGHNT and CDR2 is YYREEE in the germline V gene (reference sequence). The V gene end was trimmed by 0 bases and the J gene end by 7 bases; junction bases not matched to a gene: 11. The CDR3 reads CASSLGSPDRGREQYF. In DNA, the CDR3 is TGTGCCAGCAGCTTGGGTAGTCCGGACAGGGGCCGTGAGCAGTACTTC.

V is TRBV6-6 and J is TRBJ2-5; D unresolved. This CDR3 is built from 13 residues. Germline V gene data show CDR1 as MNHNY and CDR2 as SVGAGI (reference sequence). V shed 7 bases and J shed 0 bases, with 9 bases lying between them. The CDR3 is CASTNGYQETQYF. CDR3 nucleotides: TGTGCCAGCACTAACGGGTACCAAGAGACCCAGTACTTC.

This chain uses TRBV4-2 with TRBJ2-1; a possible D gene is TRBD2 (5 bases). CDR3 length: 15 amino acids. V lost 4 bases, J lost 1 base, and 11 bases lay in between. The germline V gene has CDR1 LGHNA and CDR2 YNFKEQ. The CDR3 region is CASSRIGESYNEQFF. Written as DNA, the CDR3 is TGTGCCAGCAGCCGGATCGGGGAGTCCTACAATGAGCAGTTCTTC.

The chain uses TRBV5-6 and TRBJ2-7; the D is unclear. Between the trimmed V and J ends, which lost 6 bases and 2 bases, there was a span of 15 bases. The germline V gene encodes CDR1 SGHDT and CDR2 YYEEEE. This CDR3 spans 14 amino acids. The CDR3 sequence is CASTYDSGPYEQYF. The CDR3 region has the DNA TGTGCCAGCACCTACGATTCGGGTCCCTACGAGCAGTACTTC.

The chain is built from TRBV10-3 and TRBJ1-1, with D perhaps matching TRBD1 (6 bases). The germline V gene has CDR1 ENHRY and CDR2 SYGVKD. The CDR3 spans 12 residues. V was clipped by 9 bases and J by 0 bases, with 8 bases between them. DNA for the CDR3: TGTGCCATGCAGGGGTTGAACACTGAAGCTTTCTTT. This gives the protein CAMQGLNTEAFF.

The V gene is TRBV5-1, the J gene TRBJ2-2, with 9 bases matching TRBD2. Germline trimming cut 3 bases from V and 7 bases from J; bases unmatched to any gene: 7. Per germline, CDR1 SGHRS and CDR2 YFSETQ. CDR3 length: 15 amino acids. The CDR3 DNA reads as TGCGCCAGCAGCTCCCTGGCGGGAGGGCTCGGGGAGCTGTTTTTT. Encoded protein: CASSSLAGGLGELFF.